This TCR beta chain was observed in a study of post-analysis software for immune sequencing data. As for the study in general: The patients showed relapsing-remitting, secondary progressive and progressive-relapsing multiple sclerosis courses. Study conclusions and caveats: Co-batched samples clustered tightly together by F measure. Four to six TRBV segments were significantly more frequent in patients than in controls. TRBV5-6, TRBV5-1 and TRBV20-1 were among these segments.

This clonotype was seen only a few times. What it recognizes is unknown. Included in the TCR beta cDNA libraries were unique molecular identifiers. TCRdb reprocessed the PCR reads via MiXCR and lists one record per CDR3 protein. The table records around 250,000 distinct CDR3 sequences, 30% to 45% of them present only once. CDR3 length equals 15 residues. Germline values: CDR1 MNHNS, CDR2 SASEGT. The ends lost 5 bases at V and 3 bases at J; junction bases unmatched: 6. The origin of this receptor is a girl aged 10 to 17 with multiple sclerosis. The chain recombines TRBV6-1 with TRBJ2-2; the match to TRBD1 covers 7 bases. The sample was blood. The CDR3 is CASSKDRSHTGELFF. In DNA, the CDR3 is TGTGCCAGCAGTAAGGACAGGTCCCACACCGGGGAGCTGTTTTTT.